The clone carrying this TCR beta chain was seen only a few times. Treatment here: oral pan-JAK inhibitor, 5-10 mg twice daily. Specimens obtained from alopecia areata patients comprised lesional scalp punch biopsies and peripheral blood. CD4+ and CD8+ T cells were sorted from PBMCs stained for CD3, CD4 and CD8. The source of the sample is a study of CD8+ T cells in alopecia areata. cDNA prepared by RNA extraction and subsequent reverse transcription served as the template for sequencing. Sequencing was performed with immunoSEQ multiplex PCR; in TCRdb, only in-frame clones are kept and a portion is missing. Of 180,000 or so clones in the sample, about 53% were seen once. The germline V gene encodes CDR1 LNHDA and CDR2 SQIVND (reference sequence). The CDR3 totals 11 residues. Trimming took off 7 bases at V and 7 bases at J, with 8 bases between the two ends.

Sequenced material: CD8+ T cells sorted from blood, taken at week 24, from a patient treated with tofacitinib. The gene calls are TRBV19 and TRBJ1-5; weak D call: TRBD1 (5 bases). This TCR came from a human donor with alopecia areata. CDR3 coding DNA: TGTGCCAGTAAAAGGGACCAGCCCCAGCATTTT. Its protein product is CASKRDQPQHF.